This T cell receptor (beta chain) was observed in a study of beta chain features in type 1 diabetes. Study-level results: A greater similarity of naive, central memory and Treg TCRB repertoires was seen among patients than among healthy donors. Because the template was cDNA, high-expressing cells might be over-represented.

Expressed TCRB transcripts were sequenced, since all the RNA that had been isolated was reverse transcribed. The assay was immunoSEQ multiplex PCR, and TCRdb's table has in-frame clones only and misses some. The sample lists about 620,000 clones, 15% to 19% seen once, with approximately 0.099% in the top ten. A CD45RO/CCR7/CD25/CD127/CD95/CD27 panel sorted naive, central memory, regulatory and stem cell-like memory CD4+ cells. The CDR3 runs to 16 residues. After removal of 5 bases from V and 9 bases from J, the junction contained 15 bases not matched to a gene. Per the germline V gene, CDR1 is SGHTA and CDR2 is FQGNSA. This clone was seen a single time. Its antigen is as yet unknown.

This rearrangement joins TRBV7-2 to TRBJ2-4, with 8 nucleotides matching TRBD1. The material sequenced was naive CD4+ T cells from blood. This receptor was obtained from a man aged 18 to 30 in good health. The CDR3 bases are TGTGCCAGCAGCCCATTCGGCGGGCAGGGGGCAAGCATTCAGTACTTC. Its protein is CASSPFGGQGASIQYF.